The clone carrying this T cell receptor beta chain was counted many times. Antigen unknown. These data are taken from a study of regulatory T cells in long-lasting Graves disease. Study-level background: Duration of antithyroid drug therapy among newly diagnosed Graves' patients was under 3 months.

The time point denotes: newly diagnosed GD, antithyroid drugs for less than 3 months. RNA from PBMCs was the source of the TCR library. In each case, Graves' disease was diagnosed per American Thyroid Association guidelines. Building the TCR beta libraries relied on iRepertoire HTBI primers, and CDR3 regions underwent Arm-PCR. MiXCR, applied by TCRdb to the multiplex PCR reads, yields one record per CDR3 protein. The sample has 450,000 to 600,000 distinct CDR3 sequences, about 17% seen once. Study findings and constraints: More public clonotypes were shared by persistent patients (2,741) than by new patients (more than 950).

CDR1 is SNHLY, CDR2 FYNNEI, per germline. V was trimmed by 2 bases and J by 2 bases, leaving 12 bases between them. This CDR3 has 16 amino acids. These data were likewise used in another study, on T cells in Graves' hyperthyroidism and ophthalmopathy. From that second work: No progression to ophthalmopathy during 18 months of follow-up defined stable disease.

This chain joins TRBV2 and TRBJ2-2, with no clear D. The TCR comes from a man aged 35-49 years with Graves disease. The sample was peripheral blood mononuclear cells (PBMCs), taken at new diagnosis, from a patient treated with antithyroid drugs. The CDR3 nucleotides are TGTGCCAGCAGTGAATATAGTACAGCTAACACCGGGGAGCTGTTTTTT. Its translation is CASSEYSTANTGELFF. The whole variable domain, remainder taken from reference TRBV2 and TRBJ2-2, is EPEVTQTPSHQVTQMGQEVILRCVPISNHLYFYWYRQILGQKVEFLVSFYNNEISEKSEIFDDQFSVERPDGSNFTLKIRSTKLEDSAMYFCASSEYSTANTGELFFGEGSRLTVL.